The 16 T cell receptor beta chains below come from one sample, sequenced in a study of early T cells in non-severe SARS-CoV-2 infection. TCRdb reprocessed the 5' RACE reads via MiXCR and lists one record per CDR3 protein. Of some 98,000 distinct CDR3 sequences listed, 16% are singletons. Sequencing was done on a sample of whole blood. All receptors derive from an adult who was a healthcare worker with PCR-confirmed SARS-CoV-2 infection or an uninfected control (not recorded which).

This clonotype was picked up a small number of times. The V call is TRBV7-2, the J call TRBJ2-2; possibly TRBD2 for D (6 bases). CDR1 SGHTA and CDR2 FQGNSA come from the germline V gene. Deletions cut 1 base from V and 4 bases from J, with 7 bases between. This CDR3 comprises 14 residues. For the CDR3, the DNA is TGTGCCAGCAGCTTAGTACTAGCCACCGGGGAGCTGTTTTTT. Amino acids: CASSLVLATGELFF.

Ten or more counts support this clonotype. This sequence joins TRBV20-1 and TRBJ1-1; D remains unclear. The V and J ends lost 6 bases and 3 bases respectively, with 11 bases between them. Per the germline V gene, CDR1 is DFQATT and CDR2 is SNEGSKA (reference sequence). The CDR3 runs to 12 residues. DNA of the CDR3: TGCAGTGCGGGTCTTAGGGACACTGAAGCTTTCTTT. Amino acids: CSAGLRDTEAFF.

This clonotype was picked up a small number of times. The gene calls are TRBV5-1 and TRBJ2-3, with D tentatively TRBD1 (6 bases). Germline-derived CDR1 and CDR2 are SGHRS and YFSETQ. This CDR3 comprises 14 residues. Between the trimmed V and J ends, which lost 4 bases and 7 bases, there was a span of 16 bases. The CDR3 nucleotides read TGCGCCAGCAGCACTGCGGTGGGGGACAATACGCAGTATTTT. This encodes CASSTAVGDNTQYF.

As concerns this clonotype: This may stem from a read error, because a much larger clone lies one nucleotide away. The chain employs TRBV30 and TRBJ1-1, with D unresolved. The CDR3 runs to 12 residues. Germline V gene data show CDR1 as GTSNPN and CDR2 as SVGIG (reference sequence). V was clipped by 0 bases and J by 7 bases, with 9 bases between them. The CDR3 region is CAWSVSRDEAFF. In DNA, the CDR3 is TGTGCCTGGAGTGTATCCCGTGATGAAGCTTTCTTT.

The chain recombines TRBV6-5 with TRBJ1-5; no reliable D call. CDR3 length: 15 residues. The germline gives CDR1 MNHEY, CDR2 SVGAGI. The V end was cut by 0 bases, the J end by 3 bases, with 9 bases between. The chain's CDR3 is CASSYSTPINQPQHF. CDR3 DNA sequence: TGTGCCAGCAGTTACTCGACGCCGATCAATCAGCCCCAGCATTTT.

This chain links TRBV19 with TRBJ1-6; a weak D match, TRBD1 (5 bases). Trimming removed 4 bases at V and 8 bases at J, with 12 bases between. Germline lookup yields CDR1 LNHDA and CDR2 SQIVND (reference sequence). CDR3 length: 14 amino acids. The CDR3 loop is CASSSQTAYSPLHF. CDR3 DNA sequence: TGTGCCAGTAGTAGTCAGACAGCGTATTCACCCCTCCACTTT.

The V call is TRBV29-1, the J call TRBJ2-1, with D perhaps TRBD2 (6 bases). This CDR3 region has 13 residues. From germline, CDR1 is SQVTM and CDR2 ANQGSEA. Trimming stripped 2 bases from V and 8 bases from J, with 13 bases between. The CDR3 sequence: CSVENGSADEQFF. The CDR3, as DNA: TGCAGCGTTGAAAACGGGAGTGCAGATGAGCAGTTCTTC.

A few counts support this clonotype. The chain joins TRBV6-5 to TRBJ2-3; D remains ambiguous. The germline V gene has CDR1 MNHEY and CDR2 SVGAGI. V was cut by 5 bases and J by 0 bases, with 15 bases left in between. This CDR3 spans 16 amino acids. CDR3: CASSQLAVSSTDTQYF. The DNA of the CDR3 is TGTGCCAGCAGTCAGTTGGCCGTCTCTAGCACAGATACGCAGTATTTT.

The V gene is TRBV29-1, the J gene TRBJ1-1, with D unclear. CDR1 is SQVTM and CDR2 is ANQGSEA in the germline V gene. The V gene lost 2 bases and the J gene lost 0 bases, with 7 bases spanning the gap. CDR3 size: 13 residues. The CDR3 DNA sequence: TGCAGCGTTGAAATGCCAATGAACACTGAAGCTTTCTTT. It specifies CSVEMPMNTEAFF. Combining the CDR3 with reference TRBV29-1 and TRBJ1-1 gives the whole variable domain SAVISQKPSRDICQRGTSLTIQCQVDSQVTMMFWYRQQPGQSLTLIATANQGSEATYESGFVIDKFPISRPNLTFSTLTVSNMSPEDSSIYLCSVEMPMNTEAFFGQGTRLTVV.

This clonotype appeared a few times. This rearrangement joins TRBV27 to TRBJ2-7, with 9 bases identical to TRBD2. J gave up 3 bases and V 6 bases, and 9 bases lay outside the gene matches. Germline loops: CDR1 MNHEY, CDR2 SMNVEV (reference sequence). The CDR3 sequence is 15 residues long. The DNA of the CDR3 is TGTGCCAGCAGCTATGCTAGCGGGATAGACTACGAGCAGTACTTC. It is translated as CASSYASGIDYEQYF.

This clonotype was detected a few times. The chain carries TRBV20-1 and TRBJ1-1; D call uncertain. This CDR3 comprises 16 residues. The V end was cut by 3 bases, the J end by 7 bases, with 24 bases between. Germline values: CDR1 DFQATT, CDR2 SNEGSKA (reference sequence). The DNA of the CDR3 is TGCAGTGCTAGGACCTTGGTGGGGTCAACCGTTGGTGAAGCTTTCTTT. This codes for CSARTLVGSTVGEAFF.

The gene calls are TRBV20-1 and TRBJ2-7, with D unresolved. V was pared by 6 bases and J by 0 bases, with 9 bases between. Germline CDR1 DFQATT, CDR2 SNEGSKA (reference sequence). There are 12 residues in the CDR3. This CDR3 is CSASSPSYEQYF. The CDR3 nucleotides read TGCAGTGCATCGAGTCCCTCCTACGAGCAGTACTTC.

The sample holds a few counts of this clonotype. The chain employs TRBV6-2 or TRBV6-3 and TRBJ2-1; 11 nucleotides align to TRBD1. With 7 bases clipped from V and 6 bases from J, the junction kept 8 bases outside the gene matches. CDR3 length equals 15 residues. CDR1 and CDR2 from the germline V gene are MNHEY and SVGEGT. The chain's CDR3 is CASKEPGTGGNEQFF. The CDR3 DNA reads as TGTGCCAGCAAAGAGCCCGGGACAGGGGGCAATGAGCAGTTCTTC.

This sequence joins TRBV7-2 and TRBJ1-5; D remains unclear. The CDR3 has 12 residues. Per the germline V gene, CDR1 is SGHTA and CDR2 is FQGNSA. The ends were cut back, 2 bases at V and 6 bases at J, with 5 bases in the middle. The chain's CDR3 is CASSLHSQPQHF. As DNA, the CDR3 is TGTGCCAGCAGCTTACACTCTCAGCCCCAGCATTTT. Using reference TRBV7-2 and TRBJ1-5 for the parts outside the CDR3, the full variable domain is GAGVSQSPSNKVTEKGKDVELRCDPISGHTALYWYRQSLGQGLEFLIYFQGNSAPDKSGLPSDRFSAERTGGSVSTLTIQRTQQEDSAVYLCASSLHSQPQHFGDGTRLSIL.

The chain employs TRBV3-1 and TRBJ2-3; a weak D match, TRBD2 (5 bases). The V and J ends lost 0 bases and 5 bases respectively, with 6 bases between them. CDR3 length: 13 residues. CDR1 is LGHDT and CDR2 is YNNKEL in the germline V gene (reference sequence). CDR3 loop: CASSQDRGDTQYF. The CDR3 coding sequence is TGTGCCAGCAGCCAAGACCGGGGAGATACGCAGTATTTT.

This clonotype was counted between two and nine times. This chain uses TRBV4-1 with TRBJ2-5, with 15 bases matching TRBD2. Per germline, CDR1 MGHRA and CDR2 YSYEKL. The CDR3 extends over 17 amino acids. Trimming at V came to 4 bases and at J to 5 bases, leaving 8 bases not matched to a gene. The CDR3, as DNA: TGCGCCAGCAGCCCGCGGACTAGCGGGAGGGCCCAGGAGACCCAGTACTTC. Translating gives CASSPRTSGRAQETQYF.